The T cell receptor (beta chain) under discussion was sequenced for a study of blood T cell repertoires in COVID-19. This CDR3 region has 15 residues. V shed 1 base and J 6 bases; nucleotides not matched to a gene: 5. Germline assignment: CDR1 SEHNR and CDR2 FQNEAQ (reference sequence). TCRdb's copy holds only in-frame clones and misses some; the assay was immunoSEQ multiplex PCR. The repertoire consists of about 280,000 clones, with 80% to 90% occurring once and the leading ten covering approximately 10%. The rearrangement uses TRBV7-9 and TRBJ2-3, with 9 bases aligning to TRBD1. The TCR sequence derives from a woman aged 70-85 years with acute or convalescent COVID-19. The sequenced sample consisted of peripheral blood. CDR3 coding DNA: TGTGCCAGCAGCTTAGGGGACAGGGTTGAGGATACGCAGTATTTT. It encodes CASSLGDRVEDTQYF.